These T cell receptor beta chains were read from a single sample in a study of OX40 agonist ivuxolimab in advanced cancers. Assay: immunoSEQ multiplex PCR; the TCRdb copy retains only in-frame clones and omits some. The sample gives fewer than 65,000 clones, 80% of which show up once; about 3.8% is in the top ten. The starting material was CD4+ or CD8+ T cells sorted from blood, obtained in a trial of the OX40 agonist ivuxolimab. The receptors derive from an adult with an advanced solid tumor such as melanoma, head and neck, liver or kidney cancer. CDR3s include the opening cysteine and the closing phenylalanine or tryptophan. The order of the fields is CDR3 protein, V gene.

CDR3aa: CASSIGTGGPTREQFF
v_gene: TRBV10-2

CDR3aa: CASSSAQMVEQFF
v_gene: TRBV6-6

CDR3aa: CASSLYEGDEQFF
v_gene: TRBV7-3

CDR3aa: CASSLGSQGGEETQYF
v_gene: TRBV5-1

CDR3aa: CASSLGDRAYNQPQHF
v_gene: TRBV11-2

CDR3aa: CSVQGGTNSGNTIYF
v_gene: TRBV29-1

CDR3aa: CASSLDAGAYYGYTF
v_gene: TRBV5-6

CDR3aa: CASSIRGLAGRETQYF
v_gene: TRBV19

CDR3aa: CASSQEHRGQYSNQPQHF
v_gene: TRBV4-2

CDR3aa: CASSSGAGRAHNEQFF
v_gene: TRBV5-1

CDR3aa: CASSLTRDRLYEQYF
v_gene: TRBV11-2

CDR3aa: CASSLDVVGAKYNEQFF
v_gene: TRBV11-3

CDR3aa: CASSLWGDQPQHF
v_gene: TRBV5-5

CDR3aa: CASSQDSRLSGGLYNEQFF
v_gene: TRBV14

CDR3aa: CASSSTQNTEAFF
v_gene: TRBV7-8

CDR3aa: CASRGFGRETYEQYF
v_gene: TRBV27

CDR3aa: CASREQSFGEAFF
v_gene: TRBV6-5

CDR3aa: CASSLRVVRLSTDTQYF
v_gene: TRBV5-4

CDR3aa: CASSIRTSGNEQYF
v_gene: TRBV7-2

CDR3aa: CASSLVRGRGGNEQFF
v_gene: TRBV11-2

CDR3aa: CASRSHYEQYF
v_gene: TRBV28

CDR3aa: CASSFSNTGELFF
v_gene: TRBV11-2

CDR3aa: CASSHASGNTGELFF
v_gene: TRBV4-1

CDR3aa: CASSGLAGATGELFF
v_gene: TRBV9

CDR3aa: CASSLRTGGTPYEQYF
v_gene: TRBV19

CDR3aa: CASSFWTGSPDTQYF
v_gene: TRBV5-6

CDR3aa: CASSSSGTVVSNYGHTF
v_gene: TRBV7-2

CDR3aa: CASSQRHSGANVLTF
v_gene: TRBV9

CDR3aa: CASSFLTGDEPQHF
v_gene: TRBV27

CDR3aa: CASTGRPNTEAFF
v_gene: TRBV2

CDR3aa: CASSSRGRADTEAFF
v_gene: TRBV5-5

CDR3aa: CASSDPGGGDEQYF
v_gene: TRBV25-1

CDR3aa: CASSPGQLTTDTQYF
v_gene: TRBV18

CDR3aa: CASSDSNSNQPQHF
v_gene: TRBV6-5

CDR3aa: CASSLRSAGTSGSADTQYF
v_gene: TRBV27